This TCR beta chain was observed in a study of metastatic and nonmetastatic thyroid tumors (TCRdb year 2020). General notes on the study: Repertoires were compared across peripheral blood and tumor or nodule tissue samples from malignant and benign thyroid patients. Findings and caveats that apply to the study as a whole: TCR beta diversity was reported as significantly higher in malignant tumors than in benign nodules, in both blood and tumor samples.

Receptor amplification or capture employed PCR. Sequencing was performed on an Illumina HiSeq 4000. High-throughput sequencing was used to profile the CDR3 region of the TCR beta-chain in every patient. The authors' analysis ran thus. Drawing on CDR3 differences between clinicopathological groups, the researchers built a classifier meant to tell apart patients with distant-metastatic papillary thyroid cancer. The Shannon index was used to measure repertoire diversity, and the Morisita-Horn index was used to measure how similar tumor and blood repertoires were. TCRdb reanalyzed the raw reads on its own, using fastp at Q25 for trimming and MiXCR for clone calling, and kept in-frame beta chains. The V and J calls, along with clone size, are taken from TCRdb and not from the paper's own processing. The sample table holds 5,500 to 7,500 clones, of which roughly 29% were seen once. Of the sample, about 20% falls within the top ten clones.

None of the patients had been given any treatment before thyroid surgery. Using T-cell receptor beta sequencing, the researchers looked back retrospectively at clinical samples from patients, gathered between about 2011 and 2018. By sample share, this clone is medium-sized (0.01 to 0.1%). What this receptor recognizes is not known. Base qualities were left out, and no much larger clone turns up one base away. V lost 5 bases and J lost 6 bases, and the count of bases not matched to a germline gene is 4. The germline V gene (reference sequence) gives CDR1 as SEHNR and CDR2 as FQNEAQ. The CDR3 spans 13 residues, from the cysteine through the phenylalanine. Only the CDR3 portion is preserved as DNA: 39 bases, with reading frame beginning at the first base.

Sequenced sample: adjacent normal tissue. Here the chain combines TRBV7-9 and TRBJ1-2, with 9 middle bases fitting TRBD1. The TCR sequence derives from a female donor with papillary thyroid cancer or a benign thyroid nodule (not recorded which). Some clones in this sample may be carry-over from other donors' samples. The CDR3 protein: CASSRDRANGYTF. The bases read TGTGCCAGCAGCCGGGACAGGGCCAATGGCTACACCTTC. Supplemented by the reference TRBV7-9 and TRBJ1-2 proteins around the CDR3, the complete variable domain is DTGVSQNPRHKITKRGQNVTFRCDPISEHNRLYWYRQTLGQGPEFLTYFQNEAQLEKSRLLSDRFSAERPKGSFSTLEIQRTEQGDSAMYLCASSRDRANGYTFGSGTRLTVV.